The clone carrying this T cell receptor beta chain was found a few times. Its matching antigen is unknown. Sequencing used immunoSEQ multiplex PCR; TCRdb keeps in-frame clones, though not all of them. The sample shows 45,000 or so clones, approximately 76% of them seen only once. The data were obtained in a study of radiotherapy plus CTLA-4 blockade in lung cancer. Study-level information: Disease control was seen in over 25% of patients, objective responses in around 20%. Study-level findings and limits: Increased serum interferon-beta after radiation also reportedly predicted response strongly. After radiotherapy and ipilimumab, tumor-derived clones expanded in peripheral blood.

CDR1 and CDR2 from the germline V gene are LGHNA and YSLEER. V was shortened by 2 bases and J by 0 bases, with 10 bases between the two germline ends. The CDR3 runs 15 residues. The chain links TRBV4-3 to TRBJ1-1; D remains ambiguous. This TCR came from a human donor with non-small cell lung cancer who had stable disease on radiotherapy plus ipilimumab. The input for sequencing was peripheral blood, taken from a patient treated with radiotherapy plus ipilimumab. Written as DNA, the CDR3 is TGCGCCAGCAGCCAATTGGGAGAGATGAACACTGAAGCTTTCTTT. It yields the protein CASSQLGEMNTEAFF.